These 12 T cell receptor beta chains came from one sample sequenced in a study of cytomegalovirus exposure and HLA in healthy donors. This PCR relied on a set of 60 Vbeta primers and 13 Jbeta primers. Repertoires were generated with immunoSEQ multiplex PCR, while TCRdb's copy carries only in-frame clones and drops some. This table holds some 69,000 clones, around four fifths found once. The source material was PBMCs. These receptors originate from a woman in her thirties in good health and CMV-seronegative.

V gene TRBV9 combines with J gene TRBJ1-6; 9 nucleotides line up with TRBD1. Looked up from germline, CDR1 is SGDLS and CDR2 is YYNGEE. This CDR3 comprises 15 residues. The V segment lost 2 bases and the J segment 7 bases; nucleotides outside the gene matches: 4. CDR3 loop: CASSVTGGRNSPLHF. DNA for the CDR3: TGTGCCAGCAGCGTGACAGGGGGGCGGAATTCACCCCTCCACTTT.

For this clone: The DNA is omitted, as the CDR3 cannot be located on it reliably, and the CDR3 follows TCRdb's listing. The chain uses TRBV19 and TRBJ1-2; the D call in the table, TRBD1, was not verified against the DNA. Germline values: CDR1 LNHDA, CDR2 SQIVND (reference sequence). The CDR3 has 15 amino acids, counting both end residues. The CDR3 reads CASSILAPGTYGYTF.

The sample holds one count of this clone. The J gene is TRBJ1-1, the V gene TRBV19, with D perhaps matching TRBD1 (6 bases). Germline CDR1 reads LNHDA; CDR2 reads SQIVND (reference sequence). Trimming cost V 5 bases and J 4 bases, with 11 bases left between them. The CDR3 is made up of 13 amino acids. The CDR3: CASSWGQVTEAFF. CDR3 DNA: TGTGCCAGTAGTTGGGGGCAGGTCACTGAAGCTTTCTTT.

Turning to this clone: This CDR3 is also generated by other DNA sequences in the sample. J is TRBJ1-2 and V is TRBV18; 9 bases are a match to TRBD1. Germline CDR1 and CDR2: KGHSH and LQKENI. Losses at the gene ends were 6 bases for V and 3 bases for J; bases not matched to a gene: 8. CDR3 length equals 15 residues. The CDR3 DNA follows: TGTGCCAGCTCGGAACAGGGGGCTCGGGACTATGGCTACACCTTC. Its protein is CASSEQGARDYGYTF. The full variable domain, in which reference TRBV18 and TRBJ1-2 provide the parts outside the CDR3, is NAGVMQNPRHLVRRRGQEARLRCSPMKGHSHVYWYRQLPEEGLKFMVYLQKENIIDESGMPKERFSAEFPKEGPSILRIQQVVRGDSAAYFCASSEQGARDYGYTFGSGTRLTVV.

V and J are TRBV5-6 and TRBJ1-6; D not certain. Trimming removed 0 bases from V and 7 bases from J, with 14 bases in between. The CDR3 is 16 residues long. Germline CDR1 SGHDT, CDR2 YYEEEE. Here the CDR3 reads CASSLDSHKPNSPLHF. CDR3 nucleotide sequence: TGTGCCAGCAGCTTGGACAGCCACAAACCCAATTCACCCCTCCACTTT.

The table lists this clone with a count of one. J is TRBJ2-1 and V is TRBV7-6; possible D gene TRBD1, 5 bases. The CDR3 runs 15 residues. V gave up 4 bases and J gave up 4 bases, with 14 bases separating them. Germline V CDR1 and CDR2: SGHVS, FNYEAQ. The CDR3 region has the DNA TGTGCCAGCAGCTACTCGGAACAGGCTTACAATGAGCAGTTCTTC. This encodes CASSYSEQAYNEQFF. The full variable domain, in which reference TRBV7-6 and TRBJ2-1 provide the parts outside the CDR3, is GAGVSQSPRYKVTKRGQDVALRCDPISGHVSLYWYRQALGQGPEFLTYFNYEAQQDKSGLPNDRFSAERPEGSISTLTIQRTEQRDSAMYRCASSYSEQAYNEQFFGPGTRLTVL.

CDR3 nucleotides: TGCGCCAGCAGCCAAGATTTCCAGCGGGGGGGCGGCAATGAGCAGTTCTTC. Its translation: CASSQDFQRGGGNEQFF. This chain links TRBV4-3 with TRBJ2-1; 10 nucleotides line up with TRBD2. This CDR3 is 17 amino acids long. Germline lookup yields CDR1 LGHNA and CDR2 YSLEER. The junction had 8 bases not matched to a gene; V was cut back by 0 bases and J by 6 bases.

The chain's CDR3 is CAWTGALTTGNTIYF. The CDR3 DNA is TGTGCCTGGACTGGGGCATTAACGACTGGAAACACCATATATTTT. The chain links TRBV30 to TRBJ1-3; perhaps TRBD1 as D (5 bases). The CDR3 loop spans 15 amino acids. V lost 4 bases and J lost 2, with 15 bases in between. Per the germline V gene, CDR1 is GTSNPN and CDR2 is SVGIG (reference sequence).

The V call is TRBV6-5, the J call TRBJ2-2; 8 bases map to TRBD2. The CDR3 contains 15 residues. J was trimmed by 4 bases and V by 7 bases; bases with no gene match: 8. CDR1 and CDR2 from the germline V gene are MNHEY and SVGAGI. The CDR3 is CASTLGLEGTGELFF. CDR3 DNA: TGTGCCAGCACTCTGGGACTAGAGGGCACCGGGGAGCTGTTTTTT.

V usage is TRBV2 and J usage is TRBJ2-7; TRBD1 aligns across 11 bases. CDR1 SNHLY and CDR2 FYNNEI come from the germline V gene. V shed 6 bases, J shed 2 bases, and the junction held 0 bases outside the gene matches. The CDR3 covers 13 residues. The CDR3 DNA sequence: TGTGCCAGCAGGGACAGGGGGCCCTACGAGCAGTACGTC. Protein product: CASRDRGPYEQYV.

DNA for the CDR3: TGTGCCAGCAGTGACTCTATGAACACTGAAGCTTTCTTT. Protein: CASSDSMNTEAFF. The rearrangement uses TRBV6-4 and TRBJ1-1, with D unresolved. The V gene lost 0 bases and the J gene lost 0 bases, with 2 bases spanning the gap. This CDR3 comprises 13 residues. Looked up from germline, CDR1 is MRHNA and CDR2 is SNTAGT.

V is TRBV9 and J is TRBJ1-2, with D unresolved. This CDR3 has 14 residues. Germline V lookup: CDR1 SGDLS, CDR2 YYNGEE. Trimming took off 0 bases at V and 3 bases at J, with 9 bases between the two ends. For the CDR3, the DNA is TGTGCCAGCAGCGTAGCTGCAGTTGACTATGGCTACACCTTC. Translating it yields CASSVAAVDYGYTF.